Each of the 21 T cell receptor beta chains below was sequenced from the same sample in a study of OX40 agonist ivuxolimab in advanced cancers. Method: immunoSEQ multiplex PCR; TCRdb's copy keeps in-frame clones and lacks some. The sample yields about 35,000 clones, less than 85% seen once. Sequencing used CD4+ or CD8+ T cells sorted from blood, obtained in a trial of the OX40 agonist ivuxolimab. Receptor source: an adult with an advanced solid tumor such as melanoma, head and neck, liver or kidney cancer.

The rearrangement joins TRBV4-3 to TRBJ2-7; D unresolved. This CDR3 has 16 residues. Germline V gene lookup returns CDR1 LGHNA and CDR2 YSLEER. Trimming left V 0 bases short and J 1 base short, with 13 bases between. Written as DNA, the CDR3 is TGCGCCAGCAGCCAAGATCGTTCCGGGCAGTCCTACGAGCAGTACTTC. Protein: CASSQDRSGQSYEQYF.

V is TRBV7-6 and J is TRBJ1-2; 9 nucleotides match TRBD1. This CDR3 region has 15 residues. J gave up 6 bases and V 1 base, and 6 bases lay outside the gene matches. Looked up from germline, CDR1 is SGHVS and CDR2 is FNYEAQ. The CDR3 reads CASSLEETGGHGYTF. Written as DNA, the CDR3 is TGTGCCAGCAGCTTAGAAGAGACAGGGGGACATGGCTACACCTTC.

The CDR3 region has the DNA TGCGCCAGCAGTCATCACCGAGGAGCACCGTTAGATGAGCAGTTCTTC. Protein sequence: CASSHHRGAPLDEQFF. The chain joins TRBV23-1 to TRBJ2-1; no definite D call. TRBV23-1 is sorted into the ORF group, with uncertain function. Trimming took 3 bases from V and 8 from J, leaving 20 bases between them. The CDR3 length is 16 residues.

The J gene is TRBJ2-7, the V gene TRBV9, with 9 bases matching TRBD1. The J segment lost 4 bases and the V segment lost 7 bases, leaving 15 bases of the junction unmatched. There are 16 residues in the CDR3. Germline loops: CDR1 SGDLS, CDR2 YYNGEE. The CDR3 region has the DNA TGTGCCAGCTCGCGGACGGGACAGGGCATGGGGTACGAGCAGTACTTC. This gives the protein CASSRTGQGMGYEQYF. The full variable domain, in which reference TRBV9 and TRBJ2-7 provide the parts outside the CDR3, is DSGVTQTPKHLITATGQRVTLRCSPRSGDLSVYWYQQSLDQGLQFLIQYYNGEERAKGNILERFSAQQFPDLHSELNLSSLELGDSALYFCASSRTGQGMGYEQYFGPGTRLTVT.

This clone was detected only once. The V call is TRBV2, the J call TRBJ1-1, with D possibly TRBD1 on 5 matching bases. The V gene's germline CDR1 is SNHLY and CDR2 FYNNEI. V lost 5 bases and J 5 bases, leaving 24 bases between the germline ends. The CDR3 spans 17 residues. This CDR3 is CASSNRQSPPERTEAFF. As DNA, the CDR3 is TGTGCCAGCAGTAACAGACAGTCTCCCCCAGAGAGGACTGAAGCTTTCTTT.

This clone appeared a single time. The genes are TRBV5-4 and TRBJ1-2; D is unresolved. The CDR3 extends over 12 amino acids. The germline V gene encodes CDR1 SGHNT and CDR2 YYREEE (reference sequence). Trimming took 4 bases from V and 4 from J, leaving 8 bases between them. CDR3 sequence reads: CASSPGSYGYTF. The CDR3 nucleotides are TGTGCCAGCAGCCCTGGGAGCTATGGCTACACCTTC.

The chain couples TRBV4-1 to TRBJ2-7; D is uncertain. The CDR3 is 14 residues long. Per germline, CDR1 MGHRA and CDR2 YSYEKL. Trimming cost V 1 base and J 2 bases, with 9 bases left between them. CDR3: CASSQGSSPYEQYF. For the CDR3, the DNA is TGCGCCAGCAGCCAAGGTTCAAGCCCCTACGAGCAGTACTTC.

The chain links TRBV10-3 to TRBJ1-2; D unclear. V shed 2 bases and J shed 2 bases, with 9 bases lying between them. The CDR3 extends over 14 amino acids. Looked up from germline, CDR1 is ENHRY and CDR2 is SYGVKD. This chain's CDR3 is CAISEAGRNYGYTF. The CDR3, as DNA: TGTGCCATCAGTGAGGCGGGGAGGAACTATGGCTACACCTTC.

This chain joins TRBV29-1 and TRBJ1-2, with 7 nucleotides matching TRBD1. The ends lost 2 bases at V and 8 bases at J; junction bases unmatched: 8. Germline CDR1 is SQVTM and CDR2 is ANQGSEA. The CDR3 totals 13 residues. DNA for the CDR3: TGCAGCGTTGAAAGACAGGGTGCGAAAGGCTACACCTTC. Translated, it gives CSVERQGAKGYTF.

V is TRBV9 and J is TRBJ2-1, with 12 bases aligning to TRBD2. The ends lost 7 bases at V and 0 bases at J; junction bases unmatched: 5. In germline, CDR1 is SGDLS, CDR2 YYNGEE. The CDR3 runs to 16 residues. CDR3 sequence: CASHGLAGTSYNEQFF. The DNA of the CDR3 is TGTGCCAGCCACGGACTAGCGGGAACCTCCTACAATGAGCAGTTCTTC.

The chain joins TRBV28 to TRBJ2-2, with D hard to call. V lost 6 bases and J lost 0, with 11 bases in between. CDR1 MDHEN and CDR2 SYDVKM come from the germline V gene. This CDR3 has 15 residues. CDR3 in DNA: TGTGCCAGCAGCCTGATCCCCACGAACACCGGGGAGCTGTTTTTT. This translates into CASSLIPTNTGELFF. The full variable domain, completed using reference TRBV28 and TRBJ2-2, is DVKVTQSSRYLVKRTGEKVFLECVQDMDHENMFWYRQDPGLGLRLIYFSYDVKMKEKGDIPEGYSVSREKKERFSLILESASTNQTSMYLCASSLIPTNTGELFFGEGSRLTVL.

The gene calls are TRBV5-4 and TRBJ2-7; no clear D. Trimming shortened V by 1 base and J by 2 bases, and 7 bases separated the two germline ends. CDR3 length: 13 amino acids. Germline CDR1 and CDR2: SGHNT and YYREEE (reference sequence). The CDR3 reads CASSLQGTYEQYF. The CDR3 DNA reads TGTGCCAGCAGCTTGCAAGGGACCTACGAGCAGTACTTC.

The chain employs TRBV28 and TRBJ2-7; 7 nucleotides line up with TRBD1. The germline V gene encodes CDR1 MDHEN and CDR2 SYDVKM. The CDR3 loop spans 17 amino acids. V was pared by 2 bases and J by 2 bases, with 12 bases of the junction left unmatched. CDR3 DNA sequence: TGTGCCAGCAGTTTAATAGGGGGCGACAGCGATACCTACGAGCAGTACTTC. Its protein is CASSLIGGDSDTYEQYF.

The rearrangement joins TRBV19 to TRBJ1-5; tentative D call: TRBD1 (5 bases). Trimming took off 5 bases at V and 2 bases at J, with 13 bases between the two ends. The CDR3 consists of 15 residues. The germline V gene has CDR1 LNHDA and CDR2 SQIVND (reference sequence). The CDR3 sequence: CASSFSGAGNQPQHF. The CDR3 DNA sequence: TGTGCCAGTAGTTTTTCCGGGGCCGGCAATCAGCCCCAGCATTTT.

This clone appeared a few times. This sequence joins TRBV27 and TRBJ2-7; TRBD1 matches 10 bases. Trimming cost V 7 bases and J 5 bases; bases outside gene matches: 14. Germline-derived CDR1 and CDR2 are MNHEY and SMNVEV (reference sequence). The CDR3 is made up of 16 amino acids. The CDR3 DNA sequence: TGTGCCAGCACGCTCTCTCCCGGGACAGGGGCCAACGAGCAGTACTTC. Its translation is CASTLSPGTGANEQYF.

The chain couples TRBV7-9 to TRBJ2-1; D possibly corresponds to TRBD1 (5 bases). V lost 1 base to trimming and J lost 8 bases, with 18 bases between them. The CDR3 contains 16 residues. Looked up from germline, CDR1 is SEHNR and CDR2 is FQNEAQ (reference sequence). The CDR3 DNA sequence: TGTGCCAGCAGCTTAGGGACCCAGGGCTACATGGATGAGCAGTTCTTC. Its translation is CASSLGTQGYMDEQFF.

The chain is built from TRBV5-4 and TRBJ1-2, with 7 bases identical to TRBD1. CDR1 is SGHNT, CDR2 YYREEE, per germline (reference sequence). This CDR3 contains 14 residues. V gave up 2 bases and J gave up 2 bases; unmatched junction bases: 3. In DNA, the CDR3 is TGTGCCAGCAGCTTAGTGACAGGGAACTATGGCTACACCTTC. Translated, it gives CASSLVTGNYGYTF. Supplemented by reference TRBV5-4 and TRBJ1-2, the full variable domain reads ETGVTQSPTHLIKTRGQQVTLRCSSQSGHNTVSWYQQALGQGPQFIFQYYREEENGRGNFPPRFSGLQFPNYSSELNVNALELDDSALYLCASSLVTGNYGYTFGSGTRLTVV.

This rearrangement joins TRBV2 to TRBJ2-1; no definite D call. This CDR3 is 10 amino acids long. Germline V gene lookup returns CDR1 SNHLY and CDR2 FYNNEI. The V end was cut by 6 bases, the J end by 8 bases, with 5 bases between. CDR3: CASRAYEQFF. CDR3 sequence (DNA): TGTGCCAGCAGGGCTTATGAGCAGTTCTTC.

In this sample, this clone turned up once. In DNA form, the CDR3 reads TGTGCCAGCAGCTTGGTAAACCTGAACACTGAAGCTTTCTTT. Its protein is CASSLVNLNTEAFF. The genes are TRBV5-6 and TRBJ1-1, with D uncertain. V lost 0 bases and J 0 bases, leaving 6 bases between the germline ends. Germline-derived CDR1 and CDR2 are SGHDT and YYEEEE. The CDR3 covers 14 residues.

The chain uses TRBV2 and TRBJ2-7; 9 bases are a match to TRBD2. Trimming removed 6 bases from V and 4 bases from J; junction bases left unmatched: 7. This CDR3 region has 14 residues. CDR1 and CDR2 from the germline V gene are SNHLY and FYNNEI. CDR3 sequence (DNA): TGTGCCAGCAGCGGGACTAGCATCGAGTACGAGCAGTACTTC. This gives the protein CASSGTSIEYEQYF.

The gene calls are TRBV13 and TRBJ1-1; D uncertain. Germline CDR1 reads PRHDT; CDR2 reads FYEKMQ (reference sequence). This CDR3 is 14 amino acids long. V was clipped by 5 bases and J by 1 base, with 11 bases between them. This CDR3 reads CASSDRAPNTEAFF. The CDR3 DNA follows: TGTGCCAGCAGCGACCGGGCCCCGAACACTGAAGCTTTCTTT. The complete variable domain, with remaining parts taken from reference TRBV13 and TRBJ1-1, reads AAGVIQSPRHLIKEKRETATLKCYPIPRHDTVYWYQQGPGQDPQFLISFYEKMQSDKGSIPDRFSAQQFSDYHSELNMSSLELGDSALYFCASSDRAPNTEAFFGQGTRLTVV.